This is a list of T cell receptor beta chains from one sample in a study of technical replicates of blood from several donors. Assay used: immunoSEQ multiplex PCR; TCRdb lists only in-frame clones, some missing. The sample has around 97,000 clones, about 95% seen once. What was sequenced was T cells isolated from PBMCs. Receptors were obtained from a human donor in good health. Both conserved end residues are part of each CDR3.

v_gene: TRBV15
CDR3aa: CATSREGGPSGANVLTF

v_gene: TRBV29-1
CDR3aa: CSVDRADRLTNYGYTF

v_gene: TRBV27
CDR3aa: CASSPRQGWEAFF

v_gene: TRBV7-6
CDR3aa: CASSLASRDRYTLYSNQPQHF

v_gene: TRBV28
CDR3aa: CASSGTSSYEQYF

v_gene: TRBV10-2
CDR3aa: CASAGNEQFF

v_gene: TRBV6-5
CDR3aa: CASGKGYGTEAFF

v_gene: TRBV27
CDR3aa: CASSPQGYSNQPQHF

v_gene: TRBV25-1
CDR3aa: CASSERGLDPSNEQFF

v_gene: TRBV5-4
CDR3aa: CASSLDQGQAYEQYF

v_gene: TRBV4-1
CDR3aa: CASSTRDRAGYTF

v_gene: TRBV4-1
CDR3aa: CASSMGLAGIAKNIQYF

v_gene: TRBV19
CDR3aa: CASSLIPRTGTPDEQYF

v_gene: TRBV5-4
CDR3aa: CASRFPDSPGELFF

v_gene: TRBV15
CDR3aa: CATSSRTGRIEAFF

v_gene: TRBV5-4
CDR3aa: CASSFRDRQETQYF

v_gene: TRBV7-9
CDR3aa: CASSQGDAEAFF

v_gene: TRBV7-2
CDR3aa: CASSLAGLAGGPAYEQYF

v_gene: TRBV19
CDR3aa: CASSIGLAGVNLNSGELFF